The clone carrying this T cell receptor beta chain has a single count. Method: immunoSEQ multiplex PCR; TCRdb's copy keeps in-frame clones and lacks some. The sample shows roughly 150,000 clones, around 75% of them seen only once. The data derive from a study of blood T cell repertoires in COVID-19. This TCR was sampled from a woman aged 80 or older with acute or convalescent COVID-19. The source material was peripheral blood.

Written as DNA, the CDR3 is TGTGCCAGCAGCTGGGGACAGGGGACTAGGAGAAGTGAAAAACTGTTTTTT. Translation gives CASSWGQGTRRSEKLFF. The J gene is TRBJ1-4, the V gene TRBV5-8; 10 bases line up with TRBD1. Trimming cost V 3 bases and J 7 bases; bases outside gene matches: 12. This CDR3 contains 17 residues. Germline V gene lookup returns CDR1 SGHTS and CDR2 YDEGEE. The whole variable domain, filled in from reference TRBV5-8 and TRBJ1-4, reads EAGVTQSPTHLIKTRGQQATLRCSPISGHTSVYWYQQALGLGLQFLLWYDEGEERNRGNFPPRFSGRQFPNYSSELNVNALELEDSALYLCASSWGQGTRRSEKLFFGSGTQLSVL.